The 25 T cell receptor beta chains given below trace back to one sample, sequenced in a study of blood T cells in healthy people across ages. Together with a sample-barcoded 5' primer, a J-beta primer mix was included in a second PCR lasting about 7 to 11 cycles. TCRdb redid the calling of the 5' RACE reads with MiXCR, one entry per CDR3 protein. In the table there are around 990,000 distinct CDR3 sequences, approximately 38% of which are singletons. Sequencing was carried out using blood. The receptors were gathered from a man younger than 35 in good health.

This clonotype has more than one count but fewer than ten. V gene TRBV20-1 combines with J gene TRBJ2-6; no definite D call. This CDR3 contains 13 residues. Germline-derived CDR1 and CDR2 are DFQATT and SNEGSKA (reference sequence). The CDR3 sequence: CSAFLSGANVLTF. For the CDR3, the DNA is TGCAGCGCTTTCCTCTCTGGGGCCAACGTCCTGACTTTC.

This clonotype has at least ten counts. The rearrangement joins TRBV27 to TRBJ2-7, with D hard to call. Per the germline V gene, CDR1 is MNHEY and CDR2 is SMNVEV (reference sequence). This CDR3 is 11 amino acids long. V was trimmed by 6 bases and J by 2 bases, leaving 5 bases between them. The CDR3 region is CASRNTYEQYF. Written as DNA, the CDR3 is TGTGCCAGCAGGAACACCTACGAGCAGTACTTC.

The gene calls are TRBV10-3 and TRBJ2-1; D uncertain. This CDR3 contains 16 residues. Germline-derived CDR1 and CDR2 are ENHRY and SYGVKD. V dropped 2 bases and J dropped 4 bases, with 15 bases sitting between them. This chain's CDR3 is CAISERSVNDYNEQFF. CDR3 DNA sequence: TGTGCCATCAGTGAGAGATCAGTGAACGATTACAATGAGCAGTTCTTC.

Regarding this clonotype: A read error may account for a junction end that differs from germline. CDR3 nucleotide sequence: TGTGCCAGCAGCCCTACGACAGGGGGCACTGAAGTTTTCTTT. Translation gives CASSPTTGGTEVFF. This chain uses TRBV7-2 with TRBJ1-1; 10 positions match TRBD1. This CDR3 has 14 amino acids. Germline V gene data show CDR1 as SGHTA and CDR2 as FQGNSA.

This rearrangement joins TRBV29-1 to TRBJ1-1, with TRBD1 matching over 7 bases. V gave up 3 bases and J gave up 0 bases; unmatched junction bases: 1. Per the germline V gene, CDR1 is SQVTM and CDR2 is ANQGSEA. The CDR3 loop spans 13 amino acids. The CDR3 DNA follows: TGCAGCGTTGAGGGACAGATGAACACTGAAGCTTTCTTT. Translated, it gives CSVEGQMNTEAFF.

The gene calls are TRBV27 and TRBJ1-3; tentative D call: TRBD1 (5 bases). Trimming took off 0 bases at V and 7 bases at J, with 13 bases between the two ends. The CDR3 extends over 15 amino acids. Germline CDR1 and CDR2: MNHEY and SMNVEV (reference sequence). The CDR3: CASSLSAGTPNTIYF. In DNA form, the CDR3 reads TGTGCCAGCAGTTTATCGGCAGGGACCCCCAACACCATATATTTT.

This clonotype was detected a few times. This sequence joins TRBV20-1 and TRBJ2-7; 9 nucleotides line up with TRBD1. The V gene's germline CDR1 is DFQATT and CDR2 SNEGSKA (reference sequence). The CDR3 runs 15 residues. The J segment lost 0 bases and the V segment lost 3 bases, leaving 6 bases of the junction unmatched. CDR3 residues: CSARAGQGSSYEQYF. The CDR3 nucleotides are TGCAGTGCTAGGGCCGGACAGGGGTCCTCCTACGAGCAGTACTTC.

The table lists this clonotype with a few counts. The chain is built from TRBV20-1 and TRBJ2-5; TRBD1 matches 8 bases. The V gene end was trimmed by 6 bases and the J gene end by 3 bases; junction bases not matched to a gene: 6. CDR1 and CDR2 (germline): DFQATT, SNEGSKA (reference sequence). The CDR3 has 13 residues. The CDR3 reads CSATDRGKETQYF. The CDR3, as DNA: TGCAGTGCCACCGACAGGGGTAAAGAGACCCAGTACTTC.

The genes are TRBV15 and TRBJ2-3; no clear D. Trimming pared 2 bases from V and 2 bases from J, leaving 11 bases between. Germline-derived CDR1 and CDR2 are LNHNV and YYDKDF (reference sequence). The CDR3 extends over 15 amino acids. CDR3: CATSRSDRVTDTQYF. CDR3 DNA: TGTGCCACCAGCAGATCTGACCGAGTCACAGATACGCAGTATTTT.

V and J are TRBV11-1 and TRBJ2-2, with no clear D. The CDR3 is made up of 16 amino acids. CDR1 and CDR2 from the germline V gene are SGHAT and FQDESV (reference sequence). Trimming removed 1 base from V and 6 bases from J, with 15 bases in between. The CDR3 sequence: CASSLVVTPLPGELFF. In DNA, the CDR3 is TGTGCCAGCAGCTTAGTGGTAACTCCCCTGCCCGGGGAGCTGTTTTTT.

A note on this clonotype: Compared with germline, one end of the junction differs, possibly owing to a read error. This chain links TRBV5-1 with TRBJ2-1; D is unclear. The CDR3 runs to 17 residues. CDR1 is SGHRS, CDR2 YFSETQ, per germline. CDR3 nucleotide sequence: TGCGCCAGCAGCTTTTTGGGTACAGTGACCATGAACAATGGGCAGTTCTTC. This translates into CASSFLGTVTMNNGQFF.

The V gene is TRBV20-1, the J gene TRBJ2-7; the D gene could be TRBD1 or TRBD2 (5 bases each). The germline V gene has CDR1 DFQATT and CDR2 SNEGSKA (reference sequence). V dropped 3 bases and J dropped 5 bases, with 17 bases sitting between them. This CDR3 region has 14 residues. The CDR3 bases are TGCAGTGCTAGCCAAGGGACGGGTGCGGACGAGCAGTACTTC. Amino acid sequence: CSASQGTGADEQYF.

The chain links TRBV20-1 to TRBJ2-7; no reliable D call. V lost 5 bases and J lost 1, with 9 bases in between. The V gene's germline CDR1 is DFQATT and CDR2 SNEGSKA (reference sequence). The CDR3 sequence is 12 residues long. CDR3 residues: CSADGPSYEQYF. The DNA for the CDR3 is TGCAGTGCTGACGGGCCGTCCTACGAGCAGTACTTC.

J is TRBJ2-5 and V is TRBV4-3; a possible D gene is TRBD1 (5 bases). V lost 3 bases and J lost 11, with 19 bases in between. CDR1 is LGHNA and CDR2 is YSLEER in the germline V gene. This CDR3 comprises 14 residues. For the CDR3, the DNA is TGCGCCAGCAGCCAGAGGCTTAAGGACAATGAGCAGTACTTC. Translated, it gives CASSQRLKDNEQYF.

This clonotype has more than one count but fewer than ten. For the CDR3, the DNA is TGTGCCAGCAGTATAGGGGGTCCTTACACTGAAGCTTTCTTT. Translating it yields CASSIGGPYTEAFF. The chain carries TRBV12-3 or TRBV12-4 and TRBJ1-1; tentatively, D is TRBD1 (6 bases). This CDR3 spans 14 amino acids. V was pared by 5 bases and J by 3 bases, with 13 bases between.

The CDR3 region has the DNA TGCAGTGCTAGAGATCAGTCTAGCGGCCTTTGGACAGATACGCAGTATTTT. Translated, it gives CSARDQSSGLWTDTQYF. This chain joins TRBV20-1 and TRBJ2-3; 7 bases agree with TRBD2. Germline CDR1 DFQATT, CDR2 SNEGSKA (reference sequence). V lost 0 bases and J lost 3; bases outside the gene matches: 12. This CDR3 region has 17 residues.

The chain carries TRBV28 and TRBJ1-2; D is undetermined. V was clipped by 6 bases and J by 13 bases, with 18 bases between them. Germline V CDR1 and CDR2: MDHEN, SYDVKM. This CDR3 contains 12 residues. CDR3 loop: CASSPSVPVVTF. CDR3 DNA: TGTGCCAGCAGCCCCTCCGTCCCCGTCGTCACCTTC.

This clonotype was recorded at least ten times. CDR3 residues: CASSQGSRQFTNEQFF. In DNA form, the CDR3 reads TGTGCCAGCAGCCAAGGGAGTCGGCAATTTACGAATGAGCAGTTCTTC. The gene calls are TRBV4-2 and TRBJ2-1; D call uncertain. The V end was cut by 1 base, the J end by 7 bases, with 17 bases between. The CDR3 covers 16 residues. Germline loops: CDR1 LGHNA, CDR2 YNFKEQ.

The chain links TRBV10-3 to TRBJ1-4; TRBD1 is a possible D gene (5 bases). Germline CDR1 and CDR2: ENHRY and SYGVKD. This CDR3 has 13 residues. Trimming removed 7 bases at V and 5 bases at J, with 11 bases between. This CDR3 is CAIKPPGNEKLFF. CDR3 DNA: TGTGCCATCAAGCCCCCAGGGAATGAAAAACTGTTTTTT.

There are many counts of this clonotype. The genes are TRBV11-2 and TRBJ1-1; D perhaps matches TRBD1 (5 bases). Trimming pared 6 bases from V and 0 bases from J, leaving 8 bases between. CDR1 is SGHAT and CDR2 is FQNNGV in the germline V gene. This CDR3 comprises 13 residues. The CDR3 sequence: CASSWGLNTEAFF. The CDR3 nucleotides read TGTGCCAGCAGTTGGGGCTTGAACACTGAAGCTTTCTTT.

The genes are TRBV20-1 and TRBJ1-5; 7 positions agree with TRBD1. Trimming removed 0 bases from V and 0 bases from J; junction bases left unmatched: 8. This CDR3 spans 17 amino acids. Looked up from germline, CDR1 is DFQATT and CDR2 is SNEGSKA (reference sequence). The CDR3: CSARDLGTAFSNQPQHF. In DNA, the CDR3 is TGCAGTGCTAGAGATCTCGGGACAGCCTTTAGCAATCAGCCCCAGCATTTT.

The CDR3 loop is CSAVDSQETQYF. The CDR3 nucleotides read TGCAGTGCTGTGGACAGTCAAGAGACCCAGTACTTC. This chain links TRBV20-1 with TRBJ2-5, with D maybe TRBD1 (6 bases). V lost 5 bases and J lost 2, with 9 bases in between. This CDR3 comprises 12 residues. Germline V lookup: CDR1 DFQATT, CDR2 SNEGSKA (reference sequence).

This chain uses TRBV29-1 with TRBJ1-5; D unresolved. Trimming stripped 4 bases from V and 7 bases from J, with 14 bases between. Per the germline V gene, CDR1 is SQVTM and CDR2 is ANQGSEA. The CDR3 extends over 13 amino acids. CDR3 residues: CSVVWMVGQPQHF. CDR3 DNA sequence: TGCAGCGTTGTTTGGATGGTAGGACAGCCCCAGCATTTT.

The sample holds a few counts of this clonotype. The chain has TRBV20-1 and TRBJ2-1; 7 bases map to TRBD1. J lost 8 bases, V lost 4 bases, and 14 bases had no gene match. Germline V lookup: CDR1 DFQATT, CDR2 SNEGSKA (reference sequence). The CDR3 consists of 15 residues. This CDR3 reads CSATRPTGRFHEQFF. In DNA form, the CDR3 reads TGCAGTGCTACGAGACCGACAGGGCGTTTTCATGAGCAGTTCTTC.

The rearrangement links TRBV28 to TRBJ2-2; possible D gene TRBD1, 6 bases. This CDR3 contains 13 residues. CDR1 MDHEN and CDR2 SYDVKM come from the germline V gene. Trimming left V 6 bases short and J 7 bases short, with 12 bases between. Here the CDR3 DNA reads TGTGCCAGCAGAACCTACAGGGACGGGGAGCTGTTTTTT. It codes for CASRTYRDGELFF. Looking up the rest from reference TRBV28 and TRBJ2-2 gives the full variable domain: DVKVTQSSRYLVKRTGEKVFLECVQDMDHENMFWYRQDPGLGLRLIYFSYDVKMKEKGDIPEGYSVSREKKERFSLILESASTNQTSMYLCASRTYRDGELFFGEGSRLTVL.